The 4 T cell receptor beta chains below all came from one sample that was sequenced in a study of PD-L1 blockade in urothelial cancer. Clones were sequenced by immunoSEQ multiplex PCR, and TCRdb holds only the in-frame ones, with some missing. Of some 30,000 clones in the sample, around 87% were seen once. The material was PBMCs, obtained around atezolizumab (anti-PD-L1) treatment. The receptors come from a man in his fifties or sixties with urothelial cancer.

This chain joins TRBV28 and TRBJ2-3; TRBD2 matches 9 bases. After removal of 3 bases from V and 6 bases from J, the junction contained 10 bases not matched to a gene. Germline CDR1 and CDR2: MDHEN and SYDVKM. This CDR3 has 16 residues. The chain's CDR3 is CASSFLSGSRVDTQYF. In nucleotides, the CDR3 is TGTGCCAGCAGTTTCCTTAGCGGGAGTAGGGTTGATACGCAGTATTTT.

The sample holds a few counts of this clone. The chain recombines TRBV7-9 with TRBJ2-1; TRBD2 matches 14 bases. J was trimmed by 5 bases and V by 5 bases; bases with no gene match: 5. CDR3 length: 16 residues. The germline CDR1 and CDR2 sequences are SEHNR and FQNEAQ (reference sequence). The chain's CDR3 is CASSPRTSGRNNEQFF. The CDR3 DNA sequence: TGTGCCAGCAGCCCCCGGACTAGCGGGAGGAACAATGAGCAGTTCTTC.

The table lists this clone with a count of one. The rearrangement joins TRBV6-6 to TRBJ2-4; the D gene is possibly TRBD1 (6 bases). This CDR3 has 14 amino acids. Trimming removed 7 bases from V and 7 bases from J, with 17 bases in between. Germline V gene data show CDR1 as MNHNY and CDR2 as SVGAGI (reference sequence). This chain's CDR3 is CASNQGGNGNIQYF. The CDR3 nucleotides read TGTGCCAGCAACCAAGGGGGTAACGGGAACATTCAGTACTTC.

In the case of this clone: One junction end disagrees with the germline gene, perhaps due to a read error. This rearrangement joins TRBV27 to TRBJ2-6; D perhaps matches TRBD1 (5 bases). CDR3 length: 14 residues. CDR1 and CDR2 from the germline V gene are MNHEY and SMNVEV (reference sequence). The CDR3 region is CASSLGSGANVLTF. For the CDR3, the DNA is TGTGCCAGCAGTTTAGGCTCTGGGGCCAACGTCCTAACTTTC.